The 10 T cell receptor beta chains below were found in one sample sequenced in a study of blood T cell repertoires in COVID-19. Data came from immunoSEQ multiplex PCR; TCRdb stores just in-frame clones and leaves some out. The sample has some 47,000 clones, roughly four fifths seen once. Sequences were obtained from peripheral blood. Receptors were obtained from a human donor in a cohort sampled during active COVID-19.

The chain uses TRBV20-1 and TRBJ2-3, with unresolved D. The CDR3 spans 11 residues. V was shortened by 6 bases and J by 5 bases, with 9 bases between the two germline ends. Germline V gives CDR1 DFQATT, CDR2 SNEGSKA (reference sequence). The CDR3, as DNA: TGCAGTGCCCTGACACTAGATACGCAGTATTTT. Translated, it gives CSALTLDTQYF.

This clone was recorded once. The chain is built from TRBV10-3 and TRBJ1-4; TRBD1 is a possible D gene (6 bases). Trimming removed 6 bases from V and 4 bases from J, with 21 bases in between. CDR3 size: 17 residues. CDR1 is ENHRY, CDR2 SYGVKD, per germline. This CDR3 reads CAIREGTGTPVNEKLFF. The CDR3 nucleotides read TGTGCCATCAGGGAGGGGACCGGGACACCAGTTAATGAAAAACTGTTTTTT.

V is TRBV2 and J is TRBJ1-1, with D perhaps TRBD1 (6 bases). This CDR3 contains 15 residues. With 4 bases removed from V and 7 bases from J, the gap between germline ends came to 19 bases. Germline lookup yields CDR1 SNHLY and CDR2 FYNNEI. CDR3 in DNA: TGTGCCAGCAGTGGAAACGCAGGGGAGATTGTTGAAGCTTTCTTT. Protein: CASSGNAGEIVEAFF.

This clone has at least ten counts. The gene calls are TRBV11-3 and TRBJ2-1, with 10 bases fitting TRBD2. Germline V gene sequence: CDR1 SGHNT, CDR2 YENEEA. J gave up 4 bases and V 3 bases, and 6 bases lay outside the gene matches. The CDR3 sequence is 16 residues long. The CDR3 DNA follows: TGTGCCAGCAGCTTGGGGCTAGCGGGGGCTTACAATGAGCAGTTCTTC. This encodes CASSLGLAGAYNEQFF.

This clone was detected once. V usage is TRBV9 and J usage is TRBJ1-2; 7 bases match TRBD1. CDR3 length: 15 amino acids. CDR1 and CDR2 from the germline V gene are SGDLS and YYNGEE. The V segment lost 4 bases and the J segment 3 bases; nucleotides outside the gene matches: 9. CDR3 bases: TGTGCCAGCAGCTCGAAGACAGGGCAGGACTATGGCTACACCTTC. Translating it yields CASSSKTGQDYGYTF.

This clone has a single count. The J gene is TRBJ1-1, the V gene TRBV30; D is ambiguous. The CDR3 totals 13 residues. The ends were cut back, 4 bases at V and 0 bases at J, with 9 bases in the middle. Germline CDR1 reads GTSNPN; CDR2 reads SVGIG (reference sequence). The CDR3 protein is CAWNIGLNTEAFF. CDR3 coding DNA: TGTGCCTGGAATATTGGGCTGAACACTGAAGCTTTCTTT.

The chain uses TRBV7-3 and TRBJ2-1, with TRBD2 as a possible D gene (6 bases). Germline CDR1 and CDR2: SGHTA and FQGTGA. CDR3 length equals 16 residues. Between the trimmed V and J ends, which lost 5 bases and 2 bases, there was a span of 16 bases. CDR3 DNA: TGTGCCAGCAGCCCTCCGGGCGGGATCGCCTACAATGAGCAGTTCTTC. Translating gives CASSPPGGIAYNEQFF.

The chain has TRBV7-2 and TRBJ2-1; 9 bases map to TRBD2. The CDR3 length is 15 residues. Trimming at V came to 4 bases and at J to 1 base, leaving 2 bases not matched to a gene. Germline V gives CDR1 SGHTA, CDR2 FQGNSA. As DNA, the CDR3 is TGTGCCAGCAGCTCTAGCGGGGTGTCCTACAATGAGCAGTTCTTC. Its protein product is CASSSSGVSYNEQFF.

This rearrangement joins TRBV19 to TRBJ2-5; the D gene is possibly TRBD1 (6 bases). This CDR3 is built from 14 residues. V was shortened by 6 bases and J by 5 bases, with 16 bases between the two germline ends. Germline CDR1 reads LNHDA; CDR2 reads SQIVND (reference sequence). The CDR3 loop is CASRTGTTGETQYF. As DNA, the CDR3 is TGTGCCAGTAGAACCGGGACAACGGGGGAGACCCAGTACTTC.

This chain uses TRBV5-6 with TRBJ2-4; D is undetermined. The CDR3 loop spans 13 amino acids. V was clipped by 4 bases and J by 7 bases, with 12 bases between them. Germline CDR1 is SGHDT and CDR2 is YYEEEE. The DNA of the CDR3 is TGTGCCAGCAGCGGGCTGTCAAGCAACATTCAGTACTTC. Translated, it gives CASSGLSSNIQYF.